This paragraph reports one T cell receptor beta chain. Using immunoSEQ multiplex PCR, the repertoire was profiled, and TCRdb retains in-frame clones only, with some absent. This table has about 1.9 million clones, roughly 93% appearing once. This record comes from a study of shared clonotypes between healthy human individuals. Germline V lookup: CDR1 DFQATT, CDR2 SNEGSKA (reference sequence). The CDR3 sequence is 8 residues long. Trimming left V 5 bases short and J 13 bases short, with 8 bases between. Naive CD8 isolation took CD45RO-negative cells positively selected for CCR7 and excluded terminally differentiated effector memory CD45RA+ cells.

The chain carries TRBV20-1 and TRBJ1-2; D remains ambiguous. The sequence was obtained from a man between 18 and 35 years old in good health. Some clones in this sample may be carry-over from other donors' samples. Sequencing was performed on naive CD8+ T cells from PBMCs. In nucleotides, the CDR3 is TGCAGTGCTGGGAGCCCCACCTTC. Its translation: CSAGSPTF.